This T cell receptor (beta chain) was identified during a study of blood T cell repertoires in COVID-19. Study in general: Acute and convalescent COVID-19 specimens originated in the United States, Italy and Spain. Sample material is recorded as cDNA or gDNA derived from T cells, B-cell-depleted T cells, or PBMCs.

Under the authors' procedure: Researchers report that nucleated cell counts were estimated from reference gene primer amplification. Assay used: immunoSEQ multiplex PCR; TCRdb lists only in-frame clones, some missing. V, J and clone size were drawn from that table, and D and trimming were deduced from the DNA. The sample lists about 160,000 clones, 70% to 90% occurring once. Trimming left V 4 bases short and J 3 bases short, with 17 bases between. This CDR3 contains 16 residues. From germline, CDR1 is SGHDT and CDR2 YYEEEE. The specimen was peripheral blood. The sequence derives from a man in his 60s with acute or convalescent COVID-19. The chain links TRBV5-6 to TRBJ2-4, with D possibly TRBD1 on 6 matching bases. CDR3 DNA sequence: TGTGCCAGCAGCCCGAGGGGGAACCTCGGCAAAAACATTCAGTACTTC. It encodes CASSPRGNLGKNIQYF.